This T cell receptor beta chain is drawn from a study of T cells of healthy individuals. Germline V lookup: CDR1 SGDLS, CDR2 YYNGEE. The CDR3 runs to 16 residues. V gave up 1 base and J gave up 4 bases; unmatched junction bases: 8. About this clonotype itself: This may be a read error: a much more frequent sequence differs by one nucleotide. Since the CDR3 does not end with the conserved phenylalanine or tryptophan, this likely comes from a read error.

Using its own MiXCR run on the 5' RACE reads, TCRdb lists one record per CDR3 protein. The data contain some 100,000 distinct CDR3 sequences, roughly 15% of them singletons. The rearrangement uses TRBV9 and TRBJ2-1, with 7 positions matching TRBD2. This clonotype originated in a human donor in good health. This chain's CDR3 is CASSVLTGGGYNEQFS. Here the CDR3 DNA reads TGTGCCAGCAGCGTACTAACGGGAGGCGGTTACAATGAGCAGTTCTCC.